What follows describes a single TCR beta chain. The antigen is undetermined. These data belong to a study of shared clonotypes between healthy human individuals. Study-level findings and limits: Donor clonotype sharing was expected to depend on sequencing depth.

The CDR3 spans 13 residues. Germline V gene lookup returns CDR1 SGHDT and CDR2 YYEEEE. V lost 4 bases and J 5 bases, leaving 12 bases between the germline ends. All donors qualified as healthy HIV-negative adults and had experienced no recent acute infections or vaccinations. Data came from immunoSEQ multiplex PCR; TCRdb stores just in-frame clones and leaves some out. The sample lists approximately 510,000 clones, 75% to 85% seen once, with 10% to 15% in the top ten. This chain uses TRBV5-6 with TRBJ2-5; D possibly corresponds to TRBD1 (6 bases). The TCR originated in a woman in her thirties or forties in good health. Some clones in this sample may be carry-over from other donors' samples. The sample taken for sequencing was PBMCs. CDR3 DNA: TGTGCCAGCAGCGTCGGGACATTCGAGACCCAGTACTTC. This translates into CASSVGTFETQYF.